The next 9 T cell receptor beta chains were all read from a single sample in a study of type 1 regulatory T cells. TCRdb recomputed calls from the reads with MiXCR, one row per CDR3 protein. The table includes around 88,000 distinct CDR3 sequences, roughly 31% detected once. Sequenced sample: CD4+ T cells, either the whole sample or a sorted fraction (not recorded which). The receptors stem from a human donor in good health.

A few counts support this clonotype. The V call is TRBV11-2, the J call TRBJ2-7; 13 bases agree with TRBD2. The length of the CDR3 is 20 residues. Trimming removed 1 base from V and 3 bases from J; junction bases left unmatched: 15. Germline CDR1 and CDR2: SGHAT and FQNNGV. CDR3 region: CASSLVGAPGLAGKHYEQYF. The CDR3 nucleotides are TGTGCCAGCAGCTTAGTAGGTGCCCCGGGACTAGCGGGAAAGCACTACGAGCAGTACTTC. Based on the CDR3 plus reference TRBV11-2 and TRBJ2-7, the full variable domain is EAGVAQSPRYKIIEKRQSVAFWCNPISGHATLYWYQQILGQGPKLLIQFQNNGVVDDSQLPKDRFSAERLKGVDSTLKIQPAKLEDSAVYLCASSLVGAPGLAGKHYEQYFGPGTRLTVT.

The table lists this clonotype with a few counts. CDR3 DNA sequence: TGCAGCGTTTCAACGGCTGCATCCTACGAGCAGTACTTC. It translates to CSVSTAASYEQYF. The chain is built from TRBV29-1 and TRBJ2-7; D gene uncertain. V was pared by 5 bases and J by 1 base, with 12 bases between. From germline, CDR1 is SQVTM and CDR2 ANQGSEA. The CDR3 is made up of 13 amino acids.

The chain links TRBV29-1 to TRBJ2-3; 9 nucleotides align to TRBD1. This CDR3 comprises 15 residues. CDR1 is SQVTM, CDR2 ANQGSEA, per germline. V lost 8 bases and J lost 3; bases outside the gene matches: 12. Here the CDR3 DNA reads TGCAGCCTGGGACAGGGAGTCCCTCCGACAGATACGCAGTATTTT. It translates to CSLGQGVPPTDTQYF.

This chain connects TRBV20-1 to TRBJ2-3; 7 bases agree with TRBD2. J gave up 0 bases and V 6 bases, and 12 bases lay outside the gene matches. This CDR3 spans 16 amino acids. CDR1 is DFQATT, CDR2 SNEGSKA, per germline (reference sequence). CDR3 protein: CSANEPQRGSTDTQYF. Here the CDR3 DNA reads TGCAGTGCCAACGAACCCCAGCGGGGTAGCACAGATACGCAGTATTTT.

The chain recombines TRBV7-2 with TRBJ1-6; D unresolved. V lost 2 bases and J lost 13, with 21 bases in between. Germline V lookup: CDR1 SGHTA, CDR2 FQGNSA. This CDR3 is 16 amino acids long. The CDR3 here is CASSLRVALPDFPLHF. The CDR3 DNA sequence: TGTGCCAGCAGCTTAAGGGTGGCCCTCCCGGATTTTCCCCTCCACTTT.

V is TRBV5-6 and J is TRBJ2-7, with 8 bases that match TRBD2. From germline, CDR1 is SGHDT and CDR2 YYEEEE. The CDR3 consists of 16 residues. Trimming cost V 4 bases and J 0 bases; bases outside gene matches: 9. The CDR3 DNA sequence: TGTGCCAGCAGCCTTGTAGCGGGATCCAGCTCCTACGAGCAGTACTTC. This translates into CASSLVAGSSSYEQYF. Full variable domain (missing parts from reference TRBV5-6 and TRBJ2-7): DAGVTQSPTHLIKTRGQQVTLRCSPKSGHDTVSWYQQALGQGPQFIFQYYEEEERQRGNFPDRFSGHQFPNYSSELNVNALLLGDSALYLCASSLVAGSSSYEQYFGPGTRLTVT.

On this clonotype: Given a much more abundant clone one base away, this may be a read error. The chain recombines TRBV5-1 with TRBJ1-1; the D is unclear. Germline CDR1 reads SGHRS; CDR2 reads YFSETQ. The CDR3 is made up of 15 amino acids. V was pared by 0 bases and J by 6 bases, with 15 bases between. CDR3 sequence: CASSLDLTRYAEAFF. DNA for the CDR3: TGCGCCAGCAGCTTGGACCTCACTAGGTACGCTGAAGCTTTCTTT. Complete variable domain (other parts from reference TRBV5-1 and TRBJ1-1): KAGVTQTPRYLIKTRGQQVTLSCSPISGHRSVSWYQQTPGQGLQFLFEYFSETQRNKGNFPGRFSGRQFSNSRSEMNVSTLELGDSALYLCASSLDLTRYAEAFFGQGTRLTVV.

This sequence joins TRBV20-1 and TRBJ1-2, with D perhaps matching TRBD1 (5 bases). Per germline, CDR1 DFQATT and CDR2 SNEGSKA (reference sequence). V was cut by 3 bases and J by 3 bases, with 14 bases left in between. CDR3 size: 14 residues. This CDR3 reads CSASVQGLDYGYTF. CDR3 sequence (DNA): TGCAGTGCTAGTGTCCAGGGACTTGACTATGGCTACACCTTC.

V gene TRBV7-2 combines with J gene TRBJ2-1; 8 bases are a match to TRBD2. CDR1 is SGHTA, CDR2 FQGNSA, per germline. CDR3 length: 18 residues. V lost 2 bases to trimming and J lost 7 bases; unmatched junction nucleotides: 16. The CDR3 nucleotides are TGTGCCAGCAGCTTATTATTAGGAGCGGGAGTGGCCGTGAATGAGCAGTTCTTC. Translation: CASSLLLGAGVAVNEQFF. The full variable domain, completed using reference TRBV7-2 and TRBJ2-1, is GAGVSQSPSNKVTEKGKDVELRCDPISGHTALYWYRQSLGQGLEFLIYFQGNSAPDKSGLPSDRFSAERTGGSVSTLTIQRTQQEDSAVYLCASSLLLGAGVAVNEQFFGPGTRLTVL.